The 16 T cell receptor beta chains given below trace back to one sample, sequenced in a study of cytotoxic CD8 clonotypes in ibrutinib-treated CLL. Sequencing was performed with immunoSEQ multiplex PCR; in TCRdb, only in-frame clones are kept and a portion is missing. The table records some 50,000 clones, roughly 57% of them present only once. Material: PBMCs, obtained after 24 months of ibrutinib treatment. The receptor source for this set is a human donor with chronic lymphocytic leukemia.

The table lists this clone with a few counts. The rearrangement joins TRBV7-9 to TRBJ2-7; 8 nucleotides match TRBD1. Germline V lookup: CDR1 SEHNR, CDR2 FQNEAQ (reference sequence). V lost 2 bases and J lost 7; bases outside the gene matches: 4. The CDR3 extends over 13 amino acids. CDR3 loop: CASSLTGGWEQYF. Here the CDR3 DNA reads TGTGCCAGCAGCTTAACAGGGGGATGGGAGCAGTACTTC.

The gene calls are TRBV2 and TRBJ2-3; D might be TRBD2 (6 bases). This CDR3 comprises 15 residues. Looked up from germline, CDR1 is SNHLY and CDR2 is FYNNEI. The germline V and J ends were trimmed by 1 base and 3 bases, with 11 bases remaining between them. The CDR3 protein is CASSEEVAATDTQYF. CDR3 nucleotide sequence: TGTGCCAGCAGTGAAGAGGTAGCGGCGACAGATACGCAGTATTTT.

The chain couples TRBV5-1 to TRBJ1-1; D not certain. The CDR3 is 13 residues long. V was shortened by 2 bases and J by 2 bases, with 7 bases between the two germline ends. The germline CDR1 and CDR2 sequences are SGHRS and YFSETQ. CDR3 nucleotide sequence: TGCGCCAGCAGCTTTGGCGATAACACTGAAGCTTTCTTT. It translates to CASSFGDNTEAFF.

The J gene is TRBJ2-7, the V gene TRBV5-1; no clear D. Trimming left V 4 bases short and J 7 bases short, with 15 bases between. This CDR3 has 13 residues. CDR1 is SGHRS and CDR2 is YFSETQ in the germline V gene. The CDR3 protein is CASSPLGSGEQYF. In nucleotides, the CDR3 is TGCGCCAGCAGCCCGTTGGGGTCGGGTGAGCAGTACTTC.

CDR3 loop: CASSAAGPGLDEQYF. CDR3 coding DNA: TGTGCCAGCAGCGCCGCCGGGCCGGGACTGGACGAGCAGTACTTC. The chain carries TRBV5-4 and TRBJ2-7; a possible D gene is TRBD2 (6 bases). Germline CDR1 is SGHNT and CDR2 is YYREEE (reference sequence). V was clipped by 4 bases and J by 5 bases, with 19 bases between them. The CDR3 has 15 residues.

This clone was counted between two and nine times. The J gene is TRBJ1-1, the V gene TRBV27; D might be TRBD1 (5 bases). V shed 6 bases and J shed 1 base, with 27 bases lying between them. The CDR3 has 19 residues. Germline-derived CDR1 and CDR2 are MNHEY and SMNVEV (reference sequence). The CDR3 DNA is TGTGCCAGCAGCACGGGGTGGGGGTCTAAACAGGCGTCGAACACTGAAGCTTTCTTT. Translated: CASSTGWGSKQASNTEAFF.

This clone was found once. The rearrangement joins TRBV2 to TRBJ1-1; D uncertain. Germline CDR1 SNHLY, CDR2 FYNNEI. V was cut by 6 bases and J by 3 bases, with 14 bases left in between. CDR3 size: 14 residues. The CDR3 sequence is CASSSRNGHTEAFF. DNA for the CDR3: TGTGCCAGCAGCTCCCGAAACGGTCACACTGAAGCTTTCTTT.

The V and J genes are TRBV7-9 and TRBJ2-7; D remains unclear. CDR1 is SEHNR and CDR2 is FQNEAQ in the germline V gene (reference sequence). The CDR3 contains 11 residues. Trimming left V 5 bases short and J 6 bases short, with 8 bases between. CDR3 in amino acids: CASSGGFEQYF. The CDR3 region has the DNA TGTGCCAGCAGCGGTGGGTTCGAGCAGTACTTC. Based on the CDR3 plus reference TRBV7-9 and TRBJ2-7, the full variable domain is DTGVSQNPRHKITKRGQNVTFRCDPISEHNRLYWYRQTLGQGPEFLTYFQNEAQLEKSRLLSDRFSAERPKGSFSTLEIQRTEQGDSAMYLCASSGGFEQYFGPGTRLTVT.

The V call is TRBV27, the J call TRBJ2-5; 9 nucleotides match TRBD1. The CDR3 has 14 residues. Trimming took 5 bases from V and 4 from J; bases not matched to a gene: 5. CDR1 is MNHEY and CDR2 is SMNVEV in the germline V gene (reference sequence). The CDR3: CASSRPGQGETQYF. The CDR3 nucleotides read TGTGCCAGCAGTCGACCGGGACAGGGAGAGACCCAGTACTTC.

This chain joins TRBV27 and TRBJ1-5, with D unclear. Trimming cost V 5 bases and J 12 bases, with 14 bases left between them. The germline V gene has CDR1 MNHEY and CDR2 SMNVEV (reference sequence). The CDR3 sequence is 12 residues long. Here the CDR3 reads CASSPKGFDQHF. As DNA, the CDR3 is TGTGCCAGCAGTCCGAAGGGTTTCGACCAGCATTTT.

CDR3 protein: CASSLYAGELFF. The DNA of the CDR3 is TGCGCCAGCAGCTTGTATGCTGGGGAGCTGTTTTTT. V and J are TRBV5-1 and TRBJ2-2, with D hard to call. The V end lost 1 base, the J end lost 8 bases, and 6 bases lay between the germline ends. CDR3 length equals 12 residues. CDR1 SGHRS and CDR2 YFSETQ come from the germline V gene.

The chain joins TRBV6-5 to TRBJ2-7; D is unresolved. This CDR3 is built from 11 residues. CDR1 MNHEY and CDR2 SVGAGI come from the germline V gene. V was pared by 6 bases and J by 2 bases, with 5 bases between. The CDR3 DNA is TGTGCCAGCAGGATTACCTACGAGCAGTACTTC. Amino acid sequence: CASRITYEQYF.

This chain uses TRBV13 with TRBJ1-2, with D perhaps TRBD1 (6 bases). CDR1 is PRHDT, CDR2 FYEKMQ, per germline (reference sequence). The CDR3 extends over 12 amino acids. Trimming stripped 5 bases from V and 6 bases from J, with 10 bases between. The DNA of the CDR3 is TGTGCCAGCAGCCGGGGGCGAGATGGCTACACCTTC. It encodes CASSRGRDGYTF.

V is TRBV5-6 and J is TRBJ1-4; weak D call: TRBD1 (5 bases). Germline loops: CDR1 SGHDT, CDR2 YYEEEE. CDR3 size: 13 residues. V gave up 1 base and J gave up 8 bases, with 9 bases separating them. The CDR3 sequence is CASSLFQGEKLFF. CDR3 DNA sequence: TGTGCCAGCAGCTTGTTTCAGGGCGAAAAACTGTTTTTT.

This chain uses TRBV4-1 with TRBJ2-7; 7 bases align to TRBD1. Germline V gene sequence: CDR1 MGHRA, CDR2 YSYEKL. J lost 3 bases, V lost 4 bases, and 3 bases had no gene match. The CDR3 covers 13 residues. This CDR3 reads CASSLWTGYEQYF. The CDR3 DNA reads as TGCGCCAGCAGCCTATGGACAGGCTACGAGCAGTACTTC.

J is TRBJ1-2 and V is TRBV5-4; D is unresolved. This CDR3 is built from 13 residues. Germline V gene data show CDR1 as SGHNT and CDR2 as YYREEE (reference sequence). V was trimmed by 5 bases and J by 3 bases, leaving 11 bases between them. CDR3 sequence reads: CASSSGSDYGYTF. The CDR3 bases are TGTGCCAGCAGTAGTGGGTCGGACTATGGCTACACCTTC.